This TCR beta chain was observed in a study of metastatic and nonmetastatic thyroid tumors. Study context: Repertoire comparison spanned blood and tumor or nodule tissue of malignant and benign thyroid patients.

There were no patients who had received any treatment before thyroid surgery. Study-level results: TCR beta diversity was reportedly significantly higher in malignant thyroid tumors than benign nodules, in blood and tumor.

In the original analysis: What underpinned the distant-metastasis classifier for papillary thyroid cancer was the set of CDR3 differences across clinicopathological groups. TCRdb reanalyzed the PCR reads via MiXCR. For this entry, the V and J calls and clone size follow TCRdb and not the study's own pipeline. The sample yields more than 25,000 clones, 7.4% seen once. The table lists this clone with a few counts. Its specificity is unknown. Sequences were obtained from blood. This sequence was found in a female donor with papillary thyroid cancer or a benign thyroid nodule (not recorded which). Some clones in this sample may be carry-over from other donors' samples.

The CDR3 protein is CASSSFSGTVNEKLFF. In DNA, the CDR3 is TGCGCCAGCAGCTCCTTCTCCGGGACGGTTAATGAAAAACTGTTTTTT. The V call is TRBV5-1, the J call TRBJ1-4; the D gene is possibly TRBD1 (5 bases). This CDR3 region has 16 residues. The V gene lost 3 bases and the J gene lost 4 bases, with 16 bases spanning the gap. Germline V gene lookup returns CDR1 SGHRS and CDR2 YFSETQ.